These T cell receptor beta chains were read from a single sample in a study of human T cells and chemical hapten exposure. TCRdb reprocessed the 5' RACE reads via MiXCR and lists one record per CDR3 protein. The sample lists over 70,000 distinct CDR3 sequences, about a sixth occurring once. These receptors originate from a female donor in good health. The CDR3 runs from the conserved cysteine through the conserved F or W. Fields, in order: J gene, CDR3 length, clone size, V gene, D gene, CDR3 protein, CDR3 DNA. A D gene is named only where the DNA matches it firmly. Clone size is stated in some rows and not others, as once, few, many or a class when expanded.

>TRBJ2-7|13|few|TRBV3-1|NA
CASSHRGLYEQYF
TGTGCCAGCAGCCACCGGGGGCTCTACGAGCAGTACTTC
>TRBJ1-1|14|many|TRBV12-3/TRBV12-4|NA
CASSRYGGGGEAFF
TGTGCCAGCAGTCGATACGGGGGGGGTGGTGAAGCTTTCTTT
>TRBJ1-4|15|NA|TRBV9|TRBD1
CASSATGAAGEKLFF
TGTGCCAGCAGCGCGACAGGGGCAGCGGGAGAAAAACTGTTTTTT
>TRBJ2-7|15|NA|TRBV6-5|NA
CATKWQGGGSYEQYF
TGTGCCACAAAATGGCAGGGGGGAGGGTCCTACGAGCAGTACTTC
>TRBJ1-6|15|few|TRBV3-1|NA
CASRTTPGTNSPLHF
TGTGCCAGCAGGACTACCCCTGGGACAAACTCACCCCTCCACTTT
>TRBJ1-1|15|NA|TRBV6-6|NA
CASGSWGGGNTEAFF
TGTGCCAGCGGGTCCTGGGGCGGGGGCAACACTGAAGCTTTCTTT
>TRBJ2-5|15|NA|TRBV6-2/TRBV6-3|TRBD2
CASSYSTSGGETQYF
TGTGCCAGCAGTTACTCGACTAGCGGGGGAGAGACCCAGTACTTC
>TRBJ2-1|15|NA|TRBV3-1|TRBD2
CASSYGLAGYNEQFF
TGTGCCAGCAGCTATGGACTAGCGGGGTACAATGAGCAGTTCTTC
>TRBJ1-2|13|NA|TRBV6-6|NA
CASMPAANYGYTF
TGTGCCAGCATGCCGGCGGCTAACTATGGCTACACCTTC
>TRBJ2-3|15|NA|TRBV7-2|TRBD2
CASSGGLAGGDTQYF
TGTGCCAGCAGCGGGGGACTAGCGGGGGGAGATACGCAGTATTTT